The T cell receptor (beta chain) described here comes from a study of CXCR3-negative and CXCR3-positive naive CD8 T cells. General study results and limits: TRB CDR3 hydrophobicity was greater in CXCR3-positive naive cells than in CXCR3-negative naive cells.

Researchers prepared the TRB cDNA libraries using 5' RACE with UMI labels. Reanalyzing the 5' RACE reads, TCRdb keeps one entry per CDR3 protein, without DNA. The specimen's table records approximately 140,000 distinct CDR3 sequences. A word on this clonotype: Antigen: not known.

Naive CD8+ T cells were CD45RO-CCR7+CD27+CD95-. The TCR was taken from a human donor in good health. Some clones in this sample may be carry-over from other donors' samples. The sequenced sample was naive CXCR3+ CD8+ T cells from blood. Sample subset: CD45RO-CCR7+CD27+CD95- naive CD8+ T cells expressing CXCR3 (TNR3+).

The chain's CDR3 is CASAPYLGETQYF. The J gene is TRBJ2-5, the V gene TRBV12-5; TCRdb indicates TRBD1, and absent DNA this call remains unverified. The CDR3 has 13 residues. Germline CDR1 and CDR2: LGHNT and FRNRAP.